This is a list of T cell receptor beta chains from one sample in a study of cytotoxic CD8 clonotypes in ibrutinib-treated CLL. Profiled with immunoSEQ multiplex PCR; TCRdb holds only in-frame clones, not every one. The table has about 58,000 clones, 65% to 75% seen once; the top ten hold around 43%. The input for sequencing was PBMCs, taken after 12 months of ibrutinib treatment. The receptors were gathered from a human donor with chronic lymphocytic leukemia. Both conserved end residues are part of each CDR3.

CDR3: CASSIDRQIAYNEQFF; V: TRBV19; J: TRBJ2-1; length: 16
CDR3: CASSSQEEVADTQYF; V: TRBV4-2; J: TRBJ2-3; length: 15
CDR3: CASSLAPRGTNEKLFF; V: TRBV5-1; J: TRBJ1-4; length: 16
CDR3: CAISFSDREGLAGGREQFF; V: TRBV10-3; J: TRBJ2-1; length: 19
CDR3: CAISVLQGNYGYTF; V: TRBV10-3; J: TRBJ1-2; length: 14
CDR3: CASSDIGGTEVHTGELFF; V: TRBV19; J: TRBJ2-2; length: 18
CDR3: CASSDGGGIHGYTF; V: TRBV7-2; J: TRBJ1-2; length: 14
CDR3: CASSGLYEQYF; V: TRBV2; J: TRBJ2-7; length: 11
CDR3: CASSLGQGASAF; V: TRBV7-9; J: TRBJ1-2; length: 12
CDR3: CASRGTVGTDTQYF; V: TRBV28; J: TRBJ2-3; length: 14
CDR3: CASSQDRQLLYEQYF; V: TRBV4-1; J: TRBJ2-7; length: 15
CDR3: CASSDVGLAGGYTGELFF; V: TRBV6-1; J: TRBJ2-2; length: 18
CDR3: CASSLRGQGNQPQHF; V: TRBV28; J: TRBJ1-5; length: 15
CDR3: CASSLVVSGQHEQYF; V: TRBV7-2; J: TRBJ2-7; length: 15
CDR3: CASTPGRGGYGYTF; V: TRBV27; J: TRBJ1-2; length: 14
CDR3: CASSFEAGTIMDTQYF; V: TRBV27; J: TRBJ2-3; length: 16
CDR3: CASSLVSGGPQHF; V: TRBV11-2; J: TRBJ1-5; length: 13
CDR3: CASSPTGFQETQYF; V: TRBV7-9; J: TRBJ2-5; length: 14
CDR3: CASSPPSGVGEQYF; V: TRBV18; J: TRBJ2-7; length: 14
CDR3: CSVVGGETGYNEQFF; V: TRBV29-1; J: TRBJ2-1; length: 15
CDR3: CASSPDGGRVGEQFF; V: TRBV13; J: TRBJ2-1; length: 15
CDR3: CASSSTGLAGGINEQFF; V: TRBV7-3; J: TRBJ2-1; length: 17
CDR3: CASSLDSRDETQYF; V: TRBV5-6; J: TRBJ2-5; length: 14
CDR3: CASSLGQGGVVNEQFF; V: TRBV5-1; J: TRBJ2-1; length: 16
CDR3: CASSLASSYNEQFF; V: TRBV5-4; J: TRBJ2-1; length: 14
CDR3: CASSPRRQGEEQYF; V: TRBV18; J: TRBJ2-7; length: 14
CDR3: CASSSGAGGTKNIQYF; V: TRBV6-5; J: TRBJ2-4; length: 16
CDR3: CASSSQGRGGELFF; V: TRBV27; J: TRBJ2-2; length: 14
CDR3: CASSYNRRGQPQHF; V: TRBV6-5; J: TRBJ1-5; length: 14
CDR3: CASSYLQENTEAFF; V: TRBV6-6; J: TRBJ1-1; length: 14
CDR3: CASSLGQVYQPQHF; V: TRBV7-9; J: TRBJ1-5; length: 14
CDR3: CASSLSGEDGYTF; V: TRBV27; J: TRBJ1-2; length: 13
CDR3: CASSGPGINTEAFF; V: TRBV2; J: TRBJ1-1; length: 14
CDR3: CASSLTRRENTGELFF; V: TRBV7-3; J: TRBJ2-2; length: 16
CDR3: CASSLGTGRGEQYF; V: TRBV7-8; J: TRBJ2-7; length: 14
CDR3: CASSSHFPPSTGYQETQYF; V: TRBV7-8; J: TRBJ2-5; length: 19
CDR3: CASSLGPLWGRSYEQYF; V: TRBV5-4; J: TRBJ2-7; length: 17
CDR3: CASSRDRLPDTQYF; V: TRBV2; J: TRBJ2-3; length: 14
CDR3: CASSPGRAGGRNEQFF; V: TRBV11-3; J: TRBJ2-1; length: 16
CDR3: CASSKTSGTRGNEQFF; V: TRBV4-1; J: TRBJ2-1; length: 16
CDR3: CASSIVDSSHNYEQYF; V: TRBV19; J: TRBJ2-7; length: 16
CDR3: CATSNALETQYF; V: TRBV15; J: TRBJ2-5; length: 12
CDR3: CASSMGQSYGYTF; V: TRBV7-2; J: TRBJ1-2; length: 13
CDR3: CASSRVSGGPYEQYF; V: TRBV28; J: TRBJ2-7; length: 15
CDR3: CASSPGRETQYF; V: TRBV7-6; J: TRBJ2-5; length: 12
CDR3: CAISEGWPVATNEKLFF; V: TRBV10-3; J: TRBJ1-4; length: 17
CDR3: CASTMTSGRADGIEEQYF; V: TRBV21-1; J: TRBJ2-7; length: 18
CDR3: CASSSSKVQETQYF; V: TRBV7-2; J: TRBJ2-5; length: 14